These 26 T cell receptor beta chains came from one sample sequenced in a study of neoadjuvant nivolumab and ipilimumab in lung cancer. Libraries were prepared by immunoSEQ multiplex PCR; TCRdb keeps only in-frame clonotypes and omits some of them. The sample records about 29,000 clones, under 85% being singletons. This sample comprised tumor tissue, obtained after neoadjuvant nivolumab, alone or with ipilimumab, at or shortly before surgery. These receptors all stem from an adult with non-small cell lung cancer.

The DNA of the CDR3 is TGTGCCAGCAGCGAGACGGGGAGCGTCGAGCAGTTCTTC. This sequence encodes CASSETGSVEQFF. The chain uses TRBV2 and TRBJ2-1; maybe TRBD2 (5 bases). V was clipped by 6 bases and J by 10 bases, with 16 bases between them. In germline, CDR1 is SNHLY, CDR2 FYNNEI. The CDR3 extends over 13 amino acids.

The V and J genes are TRBV5-6 and TRBJ2-5; the D call may be TRBD1 or TRBD2 (5 bases each). With 4 bases removed from V and 5 bases from J, the gap between germline ends came to 15 bases. CDR3 length: 14 residues. Per the germline V gene, CDR1 is SGHDT and CDR2 is YYEEEE. The CDR3 spells CASSIWGSSETQYF. The CDR3 DNA follows: TGTGCCAGCAGCATATGGGGGAGTTCCGAGACCCAGTACTTC. The full variable domain, rest sourced from reference TRBV5-6 and TRBJ2-5, is DAGVTQSPTHLIKTRGQQVTLRCSPKSGHDTVSWYQQALGQGPQFIFQYYEEEERQRGNFPDRFSGHQFPNYSSELNVNALLLGDSALYLCASSIWGSSETQYFGPGTRLLVL.

The chain recombines TRBV7-9 with TRBJ1-4, with D possibly being TRBD1 (6 bases). V lost 4 bases, J lost 10 bases, and 19 bases lay in between. CDR3 length: 15 amino acids. Per germline, CDR1 SEHNR and CDR2 FQNEAQ (reference sequence). CDR3 amino acids: CASSSSFLEGGKLFF. CDR3 nucleotide sequence: TGTGCCAGCAGCTCCTCCTTTTTGGAGGGGGGAAAACTGTTTTTT.

The chain has TRBV29-1 and TRBJ2-4, with 7 bases aligning to TRBD2. V trimming: 7 bases; J trimming: 9 bases; junction bases outside the gene matches: 12. The CDR3 is made up of 13 amino acids. Germline CDR1 reads SQVTM; CDR2 reads ANQGSEA. As DNA, the CDR3 is TGCAGCGCCCTTGGAGTGGGACTACTCATTCAGTACTTC. It encodes CSALGVGLLIQYF. The whole variable domain, filled in from reference TRBV29-1 and TRBJ2-4, reads SAVISQKPSRDICQRGTSLTIQCQVDSQVTMMFWYRQQPGQSLTLIATANQGSEATYESGFVIDKFPISRPNLTFSTLTVSNMSPEDSSIYLCSALGVGLLIQYFGAGTRLSVL.

The chain employs TRBV30 and TRBJ2-3, with TRBD2 identical over 8 bases. J lost 1 base, V lost 5 bases, and 5 bases had no gene match. This CDR3 is 14 amino acids long. Germline V gives CDR1 GTSNPN, CDR2 SVGIG (reference sequence). CDR3 sequence reads: CAWEPTSGTDTQYF. The CDR3 DNA follows: TGTGCCTGGGAACCGACTAGCGGCACAGATACGCAGTATTTT.

The V and J genes are TRBV5-6 and TRBJ2-7; 10 positions match TRBD1. The junction had 3 bases not matched to a gene; V was cut back by 0 bases and J by 3 bases. Germline CDR1 and CDR2: SGHDT and YYEEEE. CDR3 length: 15 residues. CDR3 in DNA: TGTGCCAGCAGCTTGGTTGGGACAGGGGACTACGAGCAGTACTTC. It yields the protein CASSLVGTGDYEQYF.

Points on this clone: Compared with germline, one end of the junction differs, possibly owing to a read error. This rearrangement joins TRBV6-5 to TRBJ2-2, with D possibly TRBD2 on 6 matching bases. Looked up from germline, CDR1 is MNHEY and CDR2 is SVGAGI. This CDR3 is built from 13 residues. CDR3 in amino acids: CASTYRGTGELFF. The CDR3 nucleotides are TGTGCCAGCACTTACCGGGGGACCGGGGAGCTGTTTTTT.

The V and J genes are TRBV5-4 and TRBJ2-7, with 10 bases fitting TRBD1. V dropped 1 base and J dropped 3; count of bases not matched to a gene: 4. The CDR3 length is 15 residues. The germline CDR1 and CDR2 sequences are SGHNT and YYREEE (reference sequence). CDR3 residues: CASSLPGQGIYEQYF. The CDR3 DNA follows: TGTGCCAGCAGCTTGCCGGGACAGGGGATCTACGAGCAGTACTTC. Full variable domain (missing parts from reference TRBV5-4 and TRBJ2-7): ETGVTQSPTHLIKTRGQQVTLRCSSQSGHNTVSWYQQALGQGPQFIFQYYREEENGRGNFPPRFSGLQFPNYSSELNVNALELDDSALYLCASSLPGQGIYEQYFGPGTRLTVT.

V and J are TRBV29-1 and TRBJ1-2; tentatively, D is TRBD1 (5 bases). The CDR3 has 13 amino acids. The germline V gene has CDR1 SQVTM and CDR2 ANQGSEA. V lost 4 bases to trimming and J lost 0 bases, with 9 bases between them. The CDR3, as DNA: TGCAGCGTTGGGGGCGGATCTAACTATGGCTACACCTTC. Translated, it gives CSVGGGSNYGYTF.

This clone was detected once. This chain connects TRBV14 to TRBJ2-3; D is undetermined. Germline V gene sequence: CDR1 SGHDN, CDR2 FVKESK. This CDR3 is built from 13 residues. V dropped 4 bases and J dropped 0 bases, with 5 bases sitting between them. CDR3: CASSRPSTDTQYF. CDR3 nucleotides: TGTGCCAGCAGCCGCCCTAGCACAGATACGCAGTATTTT. The complete variable domain, with remaining parts taken from reference TRBV14 and TRBJ2-3, reads EAGVTQFPSHSVIEKGQTVTLRCDPISGHDNLYWYRRVMGKEIKFLLHFVKESKQDESGMPNNRFLAERTGGTYSTLKVQPAELEDSGVYFCASSRPSTDTQYFGPGTRLTVL.

V and J are TRBV5-6 and TRBJ1-5; perhaps TRBD1 as D (5 bases). Germline CDR1 SGHDT, CDR2 YYEEEE. V shed 0 bases and J shed 3 bases, with 7 bases lying between them. The CDR3 consists of 14 residues. CDR3: CASSLAGNNQPQHF. The DNA for the CDR3 is TGTGCCAGCAGCTTGGCAGGGAACAATCAGCCCCAGCATTTT.

The V call is TRBV7-6, the J call TRBJ2-7; maybe TRBD1 (6 bases). The germline V and J ends were trimmed by 0 bases and 6 bases, with 15 bases remaining between them. This CDR3 is 15 amino acids long. Germline V gene data show CDR1 as SGHVS and CDR2 as FNYEAQ. The chain's CDR3 is CASSLALETGGEQYF. The DNA of the CDR3 is TGTGCCAGCAGCTTAGCGCTTGAGACAGGAGGCGAGCAGTACTTC.

This clone appeared a few times. The chain uses TRBV6-4 and TRBJ2-2; no firm D call. The CDR3 loop spans 14 amino acids. Trimming stripped 4 bases from V and 4 bases from J, with 10 bases between. Germline assignment: CDR1 MRHNA and CDR2 SNTAGT. This CDR3 is CASSVQIGTGELFF. CDR3 DNA: TGTGCCAGCAGTGTCCAGATTGGCACCGGGGAGCTGTTTTTT.

V is TRBV29-1 and J is TRBJ2-7; D not certain. Germline V lookup: CDR1 SQVTM, CDR2 ANQGSEA. The CDR3 consists of 14 residues. The V and J ends lost 6 bases and 1 base respectively, with 16 bases between them. In nucleotides, the CDR3 is TGCAGCGTCCGGGTTTATGGGGAATCCTACGAGCAGTACTTC. Its translation: CSVRVYGESYEQYF.

The rearrangement links TRBV7-8 to TRBJ1-5; a possible D gene is TRBD1 (5 bases). This CDR3 is built from 12 residues. Trimming cost V 4 bases and J 7 bases, with 8 bases left between them. CDR1 and CDR2 (germline): SGHVS, FQNEAQ. CDR3 region: CASSWEGQPQHF. The CDR3 DNA sequence: TGTGCCAGCAGCTGGGAGGGGCAGCCCCAGCATTTT.

The chain links TRBV6-5 to TRBJ1-1, with 7 bases identical to TRBD1. CDR3 length: 13 residues. Germline lookup yields CDR1 MNHEY and CDR2 SVGAGI. The junction had 11 bases not matched to a gene; V was cut back by 8 bases and J by 8 bases. Here the CDR3 DNA reads TGTGCCAGCGCCTGGAACAGGGGAGGCGAAGCTTTCTTT. Translating it yields CASAWNRGGEAFF.

CDR3 loop: CAISPGVKGTEAFF. The CDR3 nucleotides read TGTGCCATCAGCCCAGGGGTGAAAGGCACTGAAGCTTTCTTT. The chain combines TRBV10-3 with TRBJ1-1; D may be TRBD1 (6 bases). Trimming shortened V by 6 bases and J by 4 bases, and 15 bases separated the two germline ends. Germline values: CDR1 ENHRY, CDR2 SYGVKD. The CDR3 consists of 14 residues.

J is TRBJ1-4 and V is TRBV9; no clear D gene. Trimming cost V 0 bases and J 4 bases, with 10 bases left between them. The CDR3 length is 15 residues. Germline CDR1 is SGDLS and CDR2 is YYNGEE. CDR3 DNA: TGTGCCAGCAGCGTAGCATCAGGCCATAATGAAAAACTGTTTTTT. Its protein is CASSVASGHNEKLFF.

This clone was seen a handful of times. This chain's CDR3 is CSADRGEGTEAFF. As DNA, the CDR3 is TGCAGCGCTGACAGGGGAGAAGGCACTGAAGCTTTCTTT. The V call is TRBV29-1, the J call TRBJ1-1; 8 bases line up with TRBD1. V lost 7 bases to trimming and J lost 4 bases; unmatched junction nucleotides: 8. Germline V gene sequence: CDR1 SQVTM, CDR2 ANQGSEA. The CDR3 has 13 amino acids. The full variable domain, its missing parts supplied by reference TRBV29-1 and TRBJ1-1, is SAVISQKPSRDICQRGTSLTIQCQVDSQVTMMFWYRQQPGQSLTLIATANQGSEATYESGFVIDKFPISRPNLTFSTLTVSNMSPEDSSIYLCSADRGEGTEAFFGQGTRLTVV.

The genes are TRBV7-9 and TRBJ2-7, with D unclear. This CDR3 has 14 amino acids. Per germline, CDR1 SEHNR and CDR2 FQNEAQ (reference sequence). V lost 1 base, J lost 2 bases, and 9 bases lay in between. The CDR3, as DNA: TGTGCCAGCAGCTTAGTTTCTATACCCTACGAGCAGTACTTC. Residues: CASSLVSIPYEQYF.

This chain joins TRBV6-5 and TRBJ1-6; D may be TRBD1 (5 bases). Trimming shortened V by 0 bases and J by 6 bases, and 6 bases separated the two germline ends. CDR3 length: 14 residues. Germline V gene lookup returns CDR1 MNHEY and CDR2 SVGAGI. CDR3 amino acids: CASSYSQGNSPLHF. In DNA, the CDR3 is TGTGCCAGCAGTTACTCTCAGGGTAATTCACCCCTCCACTTT.

The J gene is TRBJ2-5, the V gene TRBV25-1, with D perhaps assigned TRBD1 or TRBD2 (5 bases each). The CDR3 consists of 11 residues. The V gene lost 10 bases and the J gene lost 5 bases, with 11 bases spanning the gap. Germline V CDR1 and CDR2: MGHDK, SYGVNS. CDR3 loop: CATPREETQYF. The CDR3 nucleotides are TGTGCCACTCCCAGGGAGGAGACCCAGTACTTC. Filled out from reference TRBV25-1 and TRBJ2-5, the complete variable domain reads EADIYQTPRYLVIGTGKKITLECSQTMGHDKMYWYQQDPGMELHLIHYSYGVNSTEKGDLSSESTVSRIRTEHFPLTLESARPSHTSQYLCATPREETQYFGPGTRLLVL.

The chain combines TRBV19 with TRBJ1-2; 7 positions agree with TRBD1. Losses at the gene ends were 0 bases for V and 2 bases for J; bases not matched to a gene: 6. CDR3 size: 16 residues. Germline V CDR1 and CDR2: LNHDA, SQIVND (reference sequence). CDR3 nucleotide sequence: TGTGCCAGTAGTATAGATCTGACAGGGAGGAACTATGGCTACACCTTC. Translated: CASSIDLTGRNYGYTF. The complete variable domain, with remaining parts taken from reference TRBV19 and TRBJ1-2, reads DGGITQSPKYLFRKEGQNVTLSCEQNLNHDAMYWYRQDPGQGLRLIYYSQIVNDFQKGDIAEGYSVSREKKESFPLTVTSAQKNPTAFYLCASSIDLTGRNYGYTFGSGTRLTVV.

This clone was seen more than once but under ten times. The chain employs TRBV18 and TRBJ1-6; D possibly corresponds to TRBD1 (5 bases). Germline lookup yields CDR1 KGHSH and CDR2 LQKENI. The V gene lost 6 bases and the J gene lost 5 bases, with 14 bases spanning the gap. This CDR3 is built from 15 residues. CDR3 region: CASSLLQGDNSPLHF. The CDR3 coding sequence is TGTGCCAGCTCCCTGCTCCAGGGAGATAATTCACCCCTCCACTTT.

The chain links TRBV7-3 to TRBJ2-1; no firm D call. Germline lookup yields CDR1 SGHTA and CDR2 FQGTGA. The germline V and J ends were trimmed by 4 bases and 0 bases, with 10 bases remaining between them. This CDR3 is 15 amino acids long. The CDR3 nucleotides read TGTGCCAGCAGCTCCGGCGCCAGCTCCTACAATGAGCAGTTCTTC. Amino acids: CASSSGASSYNEQFF.

This clone was found once. The chain couples TRBV5-6 to TRBJ2-1, with 7 bases identical to TRBD2. V was pared by 0 bases and J by 1 base, with 7 bases of the junction left unmatched. Germline loops: CDR1 SGHDT, CDR2 YYEEEE. This CDR3 spans 17 amino acids. The CDR3 coding sequence is TGTGCCAGCAGCTTGGGGGGGGGTCTCCTATCCTACAATGAGCAGTTCTTC. This translates into CASSLGGGLLSYNEQFF.